A selection of T cell receptor beta chains follows, all from one sample in a study of patients and donors after allogeneic stem cell transplantation. TCRdb used MiXCR to reprocess the RT-PCR reads, holding one entry per CDR3 protein. The sample includes tens of thousands of distinct CDR3 sequences, 37% of them seen just once. Sample: blood, either unsorted or a sorted T cell fraction (not recorded which). The receptors were gathered from a human donor who was either an allogeneic HSCT recipient or a stem cell or donor lymphocyte infusion donor (not recorded which). It is not recorded whose cells these are; they may come from a transplant donor. CDR3s include the opening cysteine and the closing phenylalanine or tryptophan.

TRBJ1-2,TRBV29-1,CSVEGTDGYTF
TRBJ1-1,TRBV7-6,CASSLVVGGGTEAFF
TRBJ2-1,TRBV28,CASSYNQQFF
TRBJ1-3,TRBV6-1,CASSVTGYSGNTIYF
TRBJ1-1,TRBV7-2,CASSYEGMNTEAFF
TRBJ1-3,TRBV5-1,CASSRAGNRVGNTIYF
TRBJ2-5,TRBV10-3,CAISVLRDSPQETQYF
TRBJ1-5,TRBV13,CASSLSGQPQHF
TRBJ2-1,TRBV10-3,CAISESLRGANNEQFF
TRBJ1-1,TRBV7-2,CASSLREKGNTEAFF
TRBJ2-2,TRBV20-1,CSASADEWTGELFF
TRBJ2-2,TRBV6-5,CASTLSGGDIGELFF
TRBJ2-3,TRBV5-1,CASGPSGGSTDTQYF
TRBJ1-5,TRBV12-3/TRBV12-4,CASRKTGRQPQHF
TRBJ2-3,TRBV4-1,CASSDEGGSEFTDTQYF
TRBJ1-5,TRBV15,CATSRVTNQPQHF
TRBJ2-3,TRBV5-1,CASSSLPKTGGGTDTQYF